These 10 T cell receptor beta chains originate from one sample sequenced in a study of blood T cell repertoires in COVID-19. TCRdb keeps only in-frame clones here, not all; method: immunoSEQ multiplex PCR. Of approximately 260,000 clones listed, 75% to 90% are singletons. The sample was peripheral blood. These receptors all stem from a woman aged 70 to 79 with acute or convalescent COVID-19.

This chain connects TRBV6-5 to TRBJ1-2; a possible D gene is TRBD1 (6 bases). The CDR3 length is 14 residues. Germline V CDR1 and CDR2: MNHEY, SVGAGI. Deletions cut 7 bases from V and 0 bases from J, with 12 bases between. CDR3 loop: CASKTGRANYGYTF. CDR3 in DNA: TGTGCCAGCAAAACAGGGCGCGCTAACTATGGCTACACCTTC.

The chain carries TRBV5-4 and TRBJ2-2; no firm D call. CDR1 is SGHNT, CDR2 YYREEE, per germline (reference sequence). V lost 0 bases and J lost 4, with 10 bases in between. This CDR3 is built from 15 residues. CDR3 protein: CASSLGTRGTGELFF. The CDR3 DNA is TGTGCCAGCAGCTTGGGAACACGTGGCACCGGGGAGCTGTTTTTT.

The chain combines TRBV6-2 or TRBV6-3 with TRBJ2-3; the match to TRBD1 covers 9 bases. CDR1 and CDR2 from the germline V gene are MNHEY and SVGEGT. Unmatched junction bases numbered 13, after V lost 6 bases and J lost 0 bases. The CDR3 extends over 18 amino acids. CDR3 in amino acids: CASSPPRDRVTSTDTQYF. The CDR3 coding sequence is TGTGCCAGCAGCCCCCCCCGGGACAGGGTTACTAGCACAGATACGCAGTATTTT.

The chain carries TRBV18 and TRBJ2-7, with 7 bases identical to TRBD1. The J segment lost 1 base and the V segment lost 4 bases, leaving 4 bases of the junction unmatched. In germline, CDR1 is KGHSH, CDR2 LQKENI. CDR3 length: 14 residues. The CDR3 sequence: CASSLGTASYEQYF. In DNA form, the CDR3 reads TGTGCCAGCTCACTCGGGACAGCTTCCTACGAGCAGTACTTC. Combining the CDR3 with reference TRBV18 and TRBJ2-7 gives the whole variable domain NAGVMQNPRHLVRRRGQEARLRCSPMKGHSHVYWYRQLPEEGLKFMVYLQKENIIDESGMPKERFSAEFPKEGPSILRIQQVVRGDSAAYFCASSLGTASYEQYFGPGTRLTVT.

This chain links TRBV19 with TRBJ2-1; 12 bases line up with TRBD2. The CDR3 consists of 15 residues. The germline V gene has CDR1 LNHDA and CDR2 SQIVND (reference sequence). The junction had 11 bases not matched to a gene; V was cut back by 9 bases and J by 8 bases. The CDR3 region is CASQLAGGPLDEQFF. The CDR3 nucleotides read TGTGCCAGCCAACTAGCGGGGGGCCCCTTAGATGAGCAGTTCTTC. The full variable domain, with the rest looked up from reference TRBV19 and TRBJ2-1, is DGGITQSPKYLFRKEGQNVTLSCEQNLNHDAMYWYRQDPGQGLRLIYYSQIVNDFQKGDIAEGYSVSREKKESFPLTVTSAQKNPTAFYLCASQLAGGPLDEQFFGPGTRLTVL.

This chain joins TRBV28 and TRBJ1-1, with unresolved D. CDR3 length: 14 residues. The germline V gene has CDR1 MDHEN and CDR2 SYDVKM. The germline V and J ends were trimmed by 1 base and 11 bases, with 17 bases remaining between them. CDR3 amino acids: CASSLFVPSGGAFF. CDR3 in DNA: TGTGCCAGCAGTTTATTTGTCCCCTCAGGAGGGGCTTTCTTT.

This clone was seen only a few times. J is TRBJ1-2 and V is TRBV5-1; the match to TRBD1 covers 9 bases. CDR3 length: 14 residues. Germline CDR1 is SGHRS and CDR2 is YFSETQ. Trimming took 3 bases from V and 5 from J; bases not matched to a gene: 5. The CDR3 coding sequence is TGCGCCAGCAGCTCCTCCGGGACAGGGTATGGCTACACCTTC. Its protein is CASSSSGTGYGYTF.

The gene calls are TRBV9 and TRBJ1-1, with no clear D. Trimming cost V 8 bases and J 4 bases, with 15 bases left between them. The germline V gene encodes CDR1 SGDLS and CDR2 YYNGEE. The CDR3 runs 13 residues. The CDR3 nucleotides read TGTGCCAGTAACAGCCTTCTGGGCACTGAAGCTTTCTTT. Its translation: CASNSLLGTEAFF.

The CDR3 nucleotides read TGCGCCAGCATACCGGGGACTAGCGGACACAATGAGCAGTTCTTC. It translates to CASIPGTSGHNEQFF. J is TRBJ2-1 and V is TRBV5-1; 11 positions agree with TRBD2. J lost 5 bases, V lost 6 bases, and 7 bases had no gene match. The length of the CDR3 is 15 residues. Germline values: CDR1 SGHRS, CDR2 YFSETQ.

This chain links TRBV21-1 with TRBJ2-2; the listed D gene, TRBD1, was not tested against the DNA. TRBV21-1 is recorded as a pseudogene. This CDR3 region has 20 residues. CDR3 nucleotides: TGTGCCAGCAGCCCCGCTACGTTTATCCCGGGACACTCTTACACCGGGGAGCTGTTTTTT. This encodes CASSPATFIPGHSYTGELFF.